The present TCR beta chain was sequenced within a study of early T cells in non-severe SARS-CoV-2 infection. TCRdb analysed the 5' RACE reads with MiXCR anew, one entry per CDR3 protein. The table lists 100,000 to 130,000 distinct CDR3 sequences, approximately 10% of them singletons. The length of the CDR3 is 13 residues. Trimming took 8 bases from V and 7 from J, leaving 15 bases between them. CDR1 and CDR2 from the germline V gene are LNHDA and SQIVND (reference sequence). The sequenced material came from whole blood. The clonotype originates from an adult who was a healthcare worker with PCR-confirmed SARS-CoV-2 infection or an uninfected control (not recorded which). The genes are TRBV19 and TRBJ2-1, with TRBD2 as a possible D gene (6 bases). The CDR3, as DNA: TGTGCCAGTCTCCAGGTCGGGGGAAATGAGCAGTTCTTC. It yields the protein CASLQVGGNEQFF.